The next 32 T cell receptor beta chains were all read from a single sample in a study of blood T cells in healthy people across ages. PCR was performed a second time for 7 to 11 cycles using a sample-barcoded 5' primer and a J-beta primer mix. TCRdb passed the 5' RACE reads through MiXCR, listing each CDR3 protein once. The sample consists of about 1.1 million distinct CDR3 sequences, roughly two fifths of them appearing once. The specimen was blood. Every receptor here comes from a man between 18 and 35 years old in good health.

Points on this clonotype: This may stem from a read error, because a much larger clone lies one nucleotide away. For the CDR3, the DNA is TGTGCCAGCAACCGGCCGACGGCGGATACGCAGTATTTT. Translation: CASNRPTADTQYF. The rearrangement uses TRBV12-3 or TRBV12-4 and TRBJ2-3; the D is unclear. CDR3 size: 13 residues. V dropped 7 bases and J dropped 6 bases, with 14 bases sitting between them.

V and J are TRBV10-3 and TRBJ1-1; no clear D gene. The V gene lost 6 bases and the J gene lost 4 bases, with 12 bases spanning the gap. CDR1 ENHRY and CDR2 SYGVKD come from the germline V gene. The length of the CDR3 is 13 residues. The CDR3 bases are TGTGCCATCAGCGAGAAAGGAGGCACTGAAGCTTTCTTT. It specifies CAISEKGGTEAFF.

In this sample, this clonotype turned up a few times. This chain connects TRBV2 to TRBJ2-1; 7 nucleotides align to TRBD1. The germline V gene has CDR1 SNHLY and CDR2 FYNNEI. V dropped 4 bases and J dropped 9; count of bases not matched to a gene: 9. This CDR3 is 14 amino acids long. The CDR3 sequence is CASSVSGQSPEQFF. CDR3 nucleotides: TGTGCCAGCAGTGTTTCGGGACAGTCACCTGAGCAGTTCTTC.

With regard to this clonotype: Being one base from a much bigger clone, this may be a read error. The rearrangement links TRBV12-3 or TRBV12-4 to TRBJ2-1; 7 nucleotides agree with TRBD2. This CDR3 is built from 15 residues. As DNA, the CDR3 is TGTGCCAGCACCATCGGGACTAATTCCTACAATGAGCAGTCCTTC. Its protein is CASTIGTNSYNEQSF.

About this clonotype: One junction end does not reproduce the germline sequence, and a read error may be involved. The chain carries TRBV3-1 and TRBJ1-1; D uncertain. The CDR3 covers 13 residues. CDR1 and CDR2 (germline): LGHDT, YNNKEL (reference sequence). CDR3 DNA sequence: TGTGCCAGCAGCCAGGGCTTGAACACTAAAGCTTTCTTT. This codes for CASSQGLNTKAFF.

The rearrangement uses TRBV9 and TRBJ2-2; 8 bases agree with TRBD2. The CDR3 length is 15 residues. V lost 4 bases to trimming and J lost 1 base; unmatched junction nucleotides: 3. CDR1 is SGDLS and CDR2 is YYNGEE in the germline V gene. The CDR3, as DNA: TGTGCCAGCAGCCAACTAGCGGAGAACACCGGGGAGCTGTTTTTT. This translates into CASSQLAENTGELFF.

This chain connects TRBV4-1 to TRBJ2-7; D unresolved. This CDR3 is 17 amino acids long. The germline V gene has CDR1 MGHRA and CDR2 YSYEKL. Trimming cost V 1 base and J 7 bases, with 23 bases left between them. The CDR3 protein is CASSQVLRWESYNEQYF. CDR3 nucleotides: TGCGCCAGCAGCCAAGTCCTCAGATGGGAATCCTACAATGAGCAGTACTTC.

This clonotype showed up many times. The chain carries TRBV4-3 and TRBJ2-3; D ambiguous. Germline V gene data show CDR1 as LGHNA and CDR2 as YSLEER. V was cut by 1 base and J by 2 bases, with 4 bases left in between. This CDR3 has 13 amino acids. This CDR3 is CASSQVATDTQYF. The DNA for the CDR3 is TGCGCCAGCAGCCAAGTAGCCACAGATACGCAGTATTTT.

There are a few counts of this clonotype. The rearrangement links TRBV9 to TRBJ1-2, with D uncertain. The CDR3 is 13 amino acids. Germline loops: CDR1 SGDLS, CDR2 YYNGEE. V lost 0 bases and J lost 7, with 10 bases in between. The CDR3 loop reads CASSVGLLFGYTF. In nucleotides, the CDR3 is TGTGCCAGCAGCGTAGGGCTCCTCTTTGGCTACACCTTC.

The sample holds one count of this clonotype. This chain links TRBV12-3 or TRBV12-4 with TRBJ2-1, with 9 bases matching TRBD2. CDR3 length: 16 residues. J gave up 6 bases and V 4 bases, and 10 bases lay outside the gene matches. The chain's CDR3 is CASSSPGSGGPNEQFF. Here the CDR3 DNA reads TGTGCCAGCAGTTCCCCTGGTAGCGGGGGCCCCAATGAGCAGTTCTTC.

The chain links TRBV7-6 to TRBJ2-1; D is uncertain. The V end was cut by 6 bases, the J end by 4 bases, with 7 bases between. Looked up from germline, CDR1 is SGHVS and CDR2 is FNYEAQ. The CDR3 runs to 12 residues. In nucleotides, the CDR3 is TGTGCCAGCAGAAACAGATACAATGAGCAGTTCTTC. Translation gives CASRNRYNEQFF.

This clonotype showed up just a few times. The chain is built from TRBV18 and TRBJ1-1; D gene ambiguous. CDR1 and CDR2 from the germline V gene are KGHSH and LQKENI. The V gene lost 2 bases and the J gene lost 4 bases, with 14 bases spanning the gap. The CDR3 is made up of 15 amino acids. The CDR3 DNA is TGTGCCAGCTCACCATTCGGTCAGCAGCGCACTGAAGCTTTCTTT. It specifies CASSPFGQQRTEAFF.

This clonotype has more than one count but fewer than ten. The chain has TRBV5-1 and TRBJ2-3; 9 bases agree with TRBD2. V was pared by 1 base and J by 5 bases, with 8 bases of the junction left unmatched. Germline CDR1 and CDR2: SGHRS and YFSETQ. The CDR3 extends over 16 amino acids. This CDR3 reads CASSLYGGGARDTQYF. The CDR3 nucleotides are TGCGCCAGCAGCTTGTATGGCGGGGGGGCACGAGATACGCAGTATTTT.

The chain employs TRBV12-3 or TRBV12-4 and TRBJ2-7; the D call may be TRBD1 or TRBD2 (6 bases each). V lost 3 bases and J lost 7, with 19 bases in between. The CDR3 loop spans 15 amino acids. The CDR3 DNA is TGTGCCAGCAGTTTGGAGTTCGAGGGGGAGGATGAGCAGTACTTC. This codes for CASSLEFEGEDEQYF.

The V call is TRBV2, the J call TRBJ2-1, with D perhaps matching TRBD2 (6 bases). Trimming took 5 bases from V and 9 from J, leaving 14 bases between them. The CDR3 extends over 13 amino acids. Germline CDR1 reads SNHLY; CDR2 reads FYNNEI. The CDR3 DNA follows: TGTGCCAGCAGTTCCAGAAGGGACTTTGAGCAGTTCTTC. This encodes CASSSRRDFEQFF.

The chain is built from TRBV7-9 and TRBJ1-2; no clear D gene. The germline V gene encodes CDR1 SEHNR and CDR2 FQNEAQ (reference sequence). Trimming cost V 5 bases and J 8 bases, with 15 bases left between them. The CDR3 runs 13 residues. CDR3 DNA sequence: TGTGCCAGCAGCGTAGTAGAGGGCCGGGGCTACACCTTC. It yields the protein CASSVVEGRGYTF.

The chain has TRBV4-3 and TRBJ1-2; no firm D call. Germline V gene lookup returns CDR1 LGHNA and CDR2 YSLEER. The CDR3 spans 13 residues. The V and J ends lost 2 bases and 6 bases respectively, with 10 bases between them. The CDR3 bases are TGCGCCAGCAGCCAAAGGGCTTACGATGGCTACACCTTC. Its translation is CASSQRAYDGYTF.

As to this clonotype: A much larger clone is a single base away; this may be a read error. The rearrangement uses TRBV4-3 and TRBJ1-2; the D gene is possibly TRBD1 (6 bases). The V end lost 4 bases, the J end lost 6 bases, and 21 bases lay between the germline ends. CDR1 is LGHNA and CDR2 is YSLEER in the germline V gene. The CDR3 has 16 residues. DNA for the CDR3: TGCGCCAGCAGCCGACGTAGGACAGCCCGAGGTGATGGCTACACCTTC. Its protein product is CASSRRRTARGDGYTF.

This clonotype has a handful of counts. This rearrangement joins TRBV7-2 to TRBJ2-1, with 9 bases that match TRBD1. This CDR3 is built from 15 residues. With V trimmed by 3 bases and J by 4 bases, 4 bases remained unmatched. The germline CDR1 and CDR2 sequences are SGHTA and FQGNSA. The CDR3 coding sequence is TGTGCCAGCAGCTTCCGGGACAGGGATTACAATGAGCAGTTCTTC. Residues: CASSFRDRDYNEQFF.

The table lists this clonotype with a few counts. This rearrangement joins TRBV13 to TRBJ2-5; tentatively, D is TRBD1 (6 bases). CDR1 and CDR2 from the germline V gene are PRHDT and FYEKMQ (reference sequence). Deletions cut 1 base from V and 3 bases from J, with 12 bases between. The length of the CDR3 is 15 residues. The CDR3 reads CASSLEGAGEETQYF. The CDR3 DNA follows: TGTGCCAGCAGCTTAGAGGGAGCAGGGGAAGAGACCCAGTACTTC.

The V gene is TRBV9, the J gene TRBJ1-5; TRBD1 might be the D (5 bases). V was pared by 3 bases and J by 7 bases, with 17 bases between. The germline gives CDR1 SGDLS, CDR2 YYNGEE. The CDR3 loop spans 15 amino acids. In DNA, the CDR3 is TGTGCCAGCAGCGAAACCCCAGGGCCGGAGCAGCCCCAGCATTTT. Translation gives CASSETPGPEQPQHF.

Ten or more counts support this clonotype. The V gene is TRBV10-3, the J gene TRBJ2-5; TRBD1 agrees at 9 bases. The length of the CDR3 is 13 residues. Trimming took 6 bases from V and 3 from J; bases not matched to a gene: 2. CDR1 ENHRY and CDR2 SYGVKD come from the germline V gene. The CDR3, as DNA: TGTGCCATCAGCGGGACAGGGAAAGAGACCCAGTACTTC. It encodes CAISGTGKETQYF.

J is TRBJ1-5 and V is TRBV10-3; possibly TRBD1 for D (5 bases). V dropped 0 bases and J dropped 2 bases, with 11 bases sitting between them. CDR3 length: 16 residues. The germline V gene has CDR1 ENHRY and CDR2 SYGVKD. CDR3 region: CAISESGRAGNQPQHF. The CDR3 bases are TGTGCCATCAGTGAGTCCGGCAGGGCCGGCAATCAGCCCCAGCATTTT.

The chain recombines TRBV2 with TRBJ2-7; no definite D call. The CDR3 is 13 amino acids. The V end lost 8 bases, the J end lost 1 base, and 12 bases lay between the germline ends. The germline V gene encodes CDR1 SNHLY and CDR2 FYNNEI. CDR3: CASCVQMSYEQYF. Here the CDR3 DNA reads TGTGCCAGCTGTGTACAGATGTCCTACGAGCAGTACTTC.

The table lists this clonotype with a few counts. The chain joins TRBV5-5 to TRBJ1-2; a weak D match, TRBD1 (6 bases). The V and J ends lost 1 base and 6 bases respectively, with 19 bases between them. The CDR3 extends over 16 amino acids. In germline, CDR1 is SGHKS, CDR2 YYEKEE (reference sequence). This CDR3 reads CASSLTGPPIGDGYTF. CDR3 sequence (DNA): TGTGCCAGCAGCTTGACAGGGCCACCGATTGGGGATGGCTACACCTTC.

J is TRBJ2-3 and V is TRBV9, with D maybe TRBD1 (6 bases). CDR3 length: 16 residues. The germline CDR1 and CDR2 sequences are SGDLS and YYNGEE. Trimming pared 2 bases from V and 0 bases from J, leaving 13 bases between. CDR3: CASSVRTDASTDTQYF. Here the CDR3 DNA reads TGTGCCAGCAGCGTCCGGACAGACGCTAGCACAGATACGCAGTATTTT. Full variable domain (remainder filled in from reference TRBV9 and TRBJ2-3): DSGVTQTPKHLITATGQRVTLRCSPRSGDLSVYWYQQSLDQGLQFLIQYYNGEERAKGNILERFSAQQFPDLHSELNLSSLELGDSALYFCASSVRTDASTDTQYFGPGTRLTVL.

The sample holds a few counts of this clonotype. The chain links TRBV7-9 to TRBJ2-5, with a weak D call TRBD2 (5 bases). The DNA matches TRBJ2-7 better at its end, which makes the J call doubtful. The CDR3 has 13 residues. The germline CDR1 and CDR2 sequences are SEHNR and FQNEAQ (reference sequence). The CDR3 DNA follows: TGTGCCAGCAGCTTAGTGACGGGATTCGAGCAGTACTTC. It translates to CASSLVTGFEQYF.

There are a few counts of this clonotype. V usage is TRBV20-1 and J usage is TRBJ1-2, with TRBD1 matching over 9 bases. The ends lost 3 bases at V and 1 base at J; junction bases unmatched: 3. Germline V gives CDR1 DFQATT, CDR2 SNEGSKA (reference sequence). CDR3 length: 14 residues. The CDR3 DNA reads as TGCAGTGCTAGGGGACAGGGACTTAACTATGGCTACACCTTC. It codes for CSARGQGLNYGYTF.

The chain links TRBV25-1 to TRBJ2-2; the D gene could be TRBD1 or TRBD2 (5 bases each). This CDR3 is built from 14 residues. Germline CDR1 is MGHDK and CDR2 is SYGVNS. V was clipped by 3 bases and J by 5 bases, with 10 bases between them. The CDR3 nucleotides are TGTGCCAGCAGTGACAGTGAGGGGACCGGGGAGCTGTTTTTT. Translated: CASSDSEGTGELFF.

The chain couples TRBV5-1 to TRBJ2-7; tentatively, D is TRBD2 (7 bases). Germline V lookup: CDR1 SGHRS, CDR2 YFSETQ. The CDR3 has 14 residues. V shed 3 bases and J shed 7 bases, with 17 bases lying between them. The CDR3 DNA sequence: TGCGCCAGCAGCTCGCAGGGAGGGGACAATGAGCAGTACTTC. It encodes CASSSQGGDNEQYF.

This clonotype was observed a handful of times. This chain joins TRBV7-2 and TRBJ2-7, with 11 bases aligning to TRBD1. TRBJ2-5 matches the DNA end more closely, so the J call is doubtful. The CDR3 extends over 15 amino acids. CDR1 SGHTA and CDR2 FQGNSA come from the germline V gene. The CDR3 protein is CASSQRTGGVGTQYF. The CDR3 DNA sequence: TGTGCCAGCAGCCAGCGGACAGGGGGCGTAGGGACCCAGTACTTC.

In nucleotides, the CDR3 is TGCGCCAGCAGCCAAGATTCGGGGGGAGGGAGTGAAGCTTTCTTT. It encodes CASSQDSGGGSEAFF. This sequence joins TRBV4-3 and TRBJ1-1; D is perhaps TRBD1 (5 bases). This CDR3 has 15 residues. Germline V gene lookup returns CDR1 LGHNA and CDR2 YSLEER. V was pared by 0 bases and J by 7 bases, with 15 bases between.